This T cell receptor (beta chain) was documented in a study of T cells in Graves' hyperthyroidism and ophthalmopathy. This clonotype was seen at least ten times. Its antigen is still unknown. If no ophthalmopathy progression occurred within 18 months, Graves' hyperthyroidism was stable. The source material, RNA transcripts, was used to amplify TCR beta CDR3 regions. Using the HTBI primer set, a first-round RT-PCR was run on the TCR CDR3. TCRdb analysed the multiplex PCR reads with MiXCR anew, one entry per CDR3 protein. The table includes around 450,000 distinct CDR3 sequences, less than 20% detected once. Broader study findings: Blood also contained most expanded thyroid clonotypes above 0.001.

With 6 bases removed from V and 2 bases from J, the gap between germline ends came to 25 bases. This CDR3 is built from 19 residues. The sequencing sample was made of blood. This clonotype originated in a young woman with Graves' hyperthyroidism. The chain employs TRBV12-3 or TRBV12-4 and TRBJ1-4; D is uncertain. Written as DNA, the CDR3 is TGTGCCAGCAGCACAAGACTCAGGACGGGGTTGCTCACTAATGAAAAACTGTTTTTT. It yields the protein CASSTRLRTGLLTNEKLFF.